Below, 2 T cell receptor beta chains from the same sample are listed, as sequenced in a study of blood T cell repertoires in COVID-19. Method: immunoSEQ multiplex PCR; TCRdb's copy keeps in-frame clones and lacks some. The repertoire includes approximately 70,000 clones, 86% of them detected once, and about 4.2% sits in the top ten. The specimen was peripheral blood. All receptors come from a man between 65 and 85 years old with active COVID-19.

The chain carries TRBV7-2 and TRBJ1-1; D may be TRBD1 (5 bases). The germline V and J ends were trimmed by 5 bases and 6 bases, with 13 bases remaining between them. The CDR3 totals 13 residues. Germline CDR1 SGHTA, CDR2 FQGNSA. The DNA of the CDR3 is TGTGCCAGCAGCCCCCGACAGATGCCTGAAGCTTTCTTT. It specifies CASSPRQMPEAFF.

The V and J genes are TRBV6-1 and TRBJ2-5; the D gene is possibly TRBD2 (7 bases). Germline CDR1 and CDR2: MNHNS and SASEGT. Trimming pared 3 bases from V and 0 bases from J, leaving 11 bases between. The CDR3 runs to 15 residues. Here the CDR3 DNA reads TGTGCCAGCAGTGAGGGGGGGGCAGACCAAGAGACCCAGTACTTC. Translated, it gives CASSEGGADQETQYF.